This T cell receptor (beta chain) emerged from a study of cytomegalovirus exposure and HLA in healthy donors. Trimming cost V 4 bases and J 3 bases, with 10 bases left between them. Germline CDR1 SGHRS, CDR2 YFSETQ. The CDR3 sequence is 13 residues long. Primers for the PCR totalled 60 Vbeta and 13 Jbeta. Produced via immunoSEQ multiplex PCR; TCRdb's table is partial and in-frame only. The sample consists of under 200,000 clones, 65% to 80% of them appearing once. The sequence came from a woman in her twenties or thirties in good health and CMV-seropositive. Sample: PBMCs. V usage is TRBV5-1 and J usage is TRBJ2-5; D unresolved. CDR3 in amino acids: CASSPNFEETQYF. CDR3 sequence (DNA): TGCGCCAGCAGCCCCAATTTTGAAGAGACCCAGTACTTC.